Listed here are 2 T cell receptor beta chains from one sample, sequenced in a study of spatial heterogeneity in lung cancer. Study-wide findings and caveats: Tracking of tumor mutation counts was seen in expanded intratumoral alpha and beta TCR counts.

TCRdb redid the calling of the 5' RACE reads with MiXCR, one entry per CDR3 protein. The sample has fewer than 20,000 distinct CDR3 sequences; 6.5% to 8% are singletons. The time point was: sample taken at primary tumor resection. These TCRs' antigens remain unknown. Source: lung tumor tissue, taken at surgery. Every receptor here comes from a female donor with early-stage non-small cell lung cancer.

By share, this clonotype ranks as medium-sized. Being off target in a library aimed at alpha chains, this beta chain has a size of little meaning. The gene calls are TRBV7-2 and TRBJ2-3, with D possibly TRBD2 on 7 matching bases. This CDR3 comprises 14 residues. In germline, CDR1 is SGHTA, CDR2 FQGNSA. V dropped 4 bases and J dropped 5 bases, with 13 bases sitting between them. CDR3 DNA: TGTGCCAGCAGCTCACGGGGGGCGGGAGATACGCAGTATTTT. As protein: CASSSRGAGDTQYF. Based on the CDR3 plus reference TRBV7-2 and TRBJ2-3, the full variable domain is GAGVSQSPSNKVTEKGKDVELRCDPISGHTALYWYRQSLGQGLEFLIYFQGNSAPDKSGLPSDRFSAERTGGSVSTLTIQRTQQEDSAVYLCASSSRGAGDTQYFGPGTRLTVL.

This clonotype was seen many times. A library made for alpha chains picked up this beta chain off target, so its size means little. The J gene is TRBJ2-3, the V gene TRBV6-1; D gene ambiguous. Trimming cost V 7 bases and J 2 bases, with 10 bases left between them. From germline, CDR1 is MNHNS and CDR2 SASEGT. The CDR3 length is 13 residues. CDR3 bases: TGTGCCAGCACCCTAAGGGTCACAGATACGCAGTATTTT. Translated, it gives CASTLRVTDTQYF.